The 7 T cell receptor beta chains below come from one sample, sequenced in a study of blood T cells in healthy people across ages. A second PCR, run for roughly 7 to 11 cycles, used a sample-barcoded 5' primer plus a J-beta primer mix. In TCRdb, the 5' RACE reads were re-called with MiXCR into one record per CDR3 protein. The repertoire consists of about 1,800,000 distinct CDR3 sequences, with roughly 28% occurring once and the leading ten covering more than 6%. The sequencing input was blood. The receptors were sampled from a woman aged 25 to 39 in good health.

This clonotype was observed a single time. The V gene is TRBV5-1, the J gene TRBJ2-7, with TRBD2 matching 11 bases. Germline V gives CDR1 SGHRS, CDR2 YFSETQ. V lost 4 bases to trimming and J lost 7 bases; unmatched junction nucleotides: 10. The CDR3 runs 15 residues. This CDR3 is CASSPTSGAFDEQYF. The CDR3 nucleotides are TGCGCCAGCAGCCCGACTAGCGGGGCTTTCGATGAGCAGTACTTC. Supplemented by reference TRBV5-1 and TRBJ2-7, the full variable domain reads KAGVTQTPRYLIKTRGQQVTLSCSPISGHRSVSWYQQTPGQGLQFLFEYFSETQRNKGNFPGRFSGRQFSNSRSEMNVSTLELGDSALYLCASSPTSGAFDEQYFGPGTRLTVT.

This clonotype has a count of ten or more. The V and J genes are TRBV6-4 and TRBJ2-1, with 9 positions matching TRBD2. V lost 3 bases and J lost 7; bases outside the gene matches: 7. CDR1 and CDR2 (germline): MRHNA, SNTAGT. The CDR3 spans 15 residues. The CDR3 loop is CASSEVAGGRNEQFF. The CDR3 nucleotides are TGTGCCAGCAGTGAAGTGGCGGGGGGGCGTAATGAGCAGTTCTTC.

This clonotype was seen more than once but under ten times. The chain has TRBV29-1 and TRBJ1-6, with 7 bases aligning to TRBD1. This CDR3 is built from 12 residues. The germline gives CDR1 SQVTM, CDR2 ANQGSEA. Trimming took 6 bases from V and 10 from J; bases not matched to a gene: 6. The CDR3 reads CSVRQGESPLHF. CDR3 nucleotide sequence: TGCAGCGTAAGGCAGGGGGAGTCACCCCTCCACTTT.

Comment on this clonotype: The junction departs from the called germline gene at one end, perhaps through a read error. The chain links TRBV7-2 to TRBJ2-4; 8 bases agree with TRBD2. This CDR3 has 17 residues. Germline CDR1 reads SGHTA; CDR2 reads FQGNSA. The CDR3 coding sequence is TGTGCCAGCAGCCCCGGAGGAAGCGGACTAGCCAAAACCATTCAGTACTTC. Translated, it gives CASSPGGSGLAKTIQYF.

J is TRBJ2-5 and V is TRBV10-2; 13 bases map to TRBD2. The J call is doubtful: the DNA matches TRBJ2-7 better. Germline V gene sequence: CDR1 WSHSY, CDR2 SAAADI. The CDR3 is 15 residues long. This CDR3 reads CASRNGTSGNYEQYF. For the CDR3, the DNA is TGCGCCAGCAGAAATGGGACTAGCGGGAACTACGAGCAGTACTTC.

The chain links TRBV29-1 to TRBJ1-1; D remains unclear. The CDR3 sequence is 13 residues long. Trimming took off 1 base at V and 0 bases at J, with 6 bases between the two ends. CDR1 and CDR2 from the germline V gene are SQVTM and ANQGSEA. The CDR3 protein is CSVEGPVNTEAFF. In nucleotides, the CDR3 is TGCAGCGTTGAAGGTCCAGTGAACACTGAAGCTTTCTTT.

The rearrangement joins TRBV6-1 to TRBJ2-1; TRBD2 aligns across 8 bases. In germline, CDR1 is MNHNS, CDR2 SASEGT. Trimming at V came to 5 bases and at J to 5 bases, leaving 17 bases not matched to a gene. The CDR3 sequence is 18 residues long. The CDR3 DNA follows: TGTGCCAGCAGTATGCAATGGGGTGGGACTAGTTCTCACAATGAGCAGTTCTTC. It specifies CASSMQWGGTSSHNEQFF.